The sequence of this T cell receptor beta chain was determined in a study of shared clonotypes between healthy human individuals. Study results and limitations: Sequencing depth was a factor that was expected to affect clonotype sharing among donors.

The germline CDR1 and CDR2 sequences are LNHDA and SQIVND (reference sequence). There are 15 residues in the CDR3. With 4 bases clipped from V and 1 base from J, the junction kept 4 bases outside the gene matches. Clones were sequenced by immunoSEQ multiplex PCR, and TCRdb holds only the in-frame ones, with some missing. The table lists about 2.1 million clones, roughly 93% of them singletons. The naive CD8 fraction comprised CD45RO-negative cells positively selected for CCR7 and excluded terminally differentiated effector memory CD45RA+ cells. Comments on this clone: Its antigen is currently unknown.

The chain recombines TRBV19 with TRBJ2-5, with 9 bases matching TRBD1. The specimen was naive CD8+ T cells from PBMCs. This clonotype was obtained from a man between 18 and 35 years old in good health. Some clones in this sample may be carry-over from other donors' samples. CDR3 coding DNA: TGTGCCAGTAGTAATTGGGACAGGGTCCAAGAGACCCAGTACTTC. It translates to CASSNWDRVQETQYF. Drawing the rest from reference TRBV19 and TRBJ2-5, the complete variable domain is DGGITQSPKYLFRKEGQNVTLSCEQNLNHDAMYWYRQDPGQGLRLIYYSQIVNDFQKGDIAEGYSVSREKKESFPLTVTSAQKNPTAFYLCASSNWDRVQETQYFGPGTRLLVL.